Listed here is a single T cell receptor (beta chain). What it binds is not known. Germline V gives CDR1 GTSNPN, CDR2 SVGIG (reference sequence). There are 14 residues in the CDR3. Germline trimming cut 2 bases from V and 2 bases from J; bases unmatched to any gene: 3. The record originates from a study of graft-versus-host responses after intestinal transplantation. In the study overall: Tacrolimus and steroids were given for about 3 years to all recipients after anti-thymocyte globulin induction. Points from the study as a whole: Early after transplant, HvG clones declined as circulating GvH clones peaked. Investigators detected GvH clones in recipient marrow, with some emerging earlier in ileum or blood. Within the allografts of patients who had graft-donor T cell macrochimerism, graft-versus-host to host-versus-graft clonal ratios were high.

Produced via immunoSEQ multiplex PCR; TCRdb's table is partial and in-frame only. The sample consists of roughly 75,000 clones, 91% of them appearing once. V is TRBV30 and J is TRBJ2-1; 7 nucleotides align to TRBD1. The clonotype was recovered from a human donor who received an intestinal transplant. The specimen was unstimulated CD4+ T cells sorted from spleen or lymph node cells, collected before intestinal transplant. CDR3 protein: CAWSLTGAYNEQFF. CDR3 bases: TGTGCCTGGAGTCTAACAGGGGCCTACAATGAGCAGTTCTTC.